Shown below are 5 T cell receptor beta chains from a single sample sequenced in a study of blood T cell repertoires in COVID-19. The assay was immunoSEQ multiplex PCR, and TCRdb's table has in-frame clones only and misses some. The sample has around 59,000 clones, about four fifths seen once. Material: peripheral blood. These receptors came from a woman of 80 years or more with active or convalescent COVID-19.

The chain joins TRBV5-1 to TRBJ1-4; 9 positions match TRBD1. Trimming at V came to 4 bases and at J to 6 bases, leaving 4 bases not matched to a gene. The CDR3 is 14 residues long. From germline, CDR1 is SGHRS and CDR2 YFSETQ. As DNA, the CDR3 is TGCGCCAGCAGCGGAAGACAGGGGGATGAAAAACTGTTTTTT. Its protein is CASSGRQGDEKLFF.

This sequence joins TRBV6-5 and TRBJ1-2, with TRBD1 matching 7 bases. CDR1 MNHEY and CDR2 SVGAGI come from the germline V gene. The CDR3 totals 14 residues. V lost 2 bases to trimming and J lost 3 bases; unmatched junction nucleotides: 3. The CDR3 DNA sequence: TGTGCCAGCAGTTACCTAGGGACAGACTATGGCTACACCTTC. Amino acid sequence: CASSYLGTDYGYTF.

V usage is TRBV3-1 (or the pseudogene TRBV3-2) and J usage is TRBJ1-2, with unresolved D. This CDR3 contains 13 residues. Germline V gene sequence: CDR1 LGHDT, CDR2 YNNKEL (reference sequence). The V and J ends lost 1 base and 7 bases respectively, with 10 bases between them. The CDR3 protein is CASSQGTPFGYTF. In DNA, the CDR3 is TGTGCCAGCAGCCAAGGAACTCCCTTTGGCTACACCTTC.

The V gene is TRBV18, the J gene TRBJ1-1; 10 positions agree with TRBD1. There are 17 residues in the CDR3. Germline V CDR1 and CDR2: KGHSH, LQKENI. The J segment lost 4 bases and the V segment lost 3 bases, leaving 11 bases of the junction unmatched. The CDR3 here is CASSPRGQGQGATEAFF. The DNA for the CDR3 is TGTGCCAGCTCACCCCGGGGACAGGGGCAGGGGGCCACTGAAGCTTTCTTT.

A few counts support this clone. The CDR3 reads CASKRGQGFPKDTGELFF. DNA of the CDR3: TGTGCCAGCAAGCGGGGACAGGGATTCCCGAAGGACACCGGGGAGCTGTTTTTT. The chain links TRBV28 to TRBJ2-2, with TRBD1 matching over 9 bases. Germline values: CDR1 MDHEN, CDR2 SYDVKM. V was clipped by 7 bases and J by 3 bases; unmatched bases: 15. The CDR3 runs to 18 residues.